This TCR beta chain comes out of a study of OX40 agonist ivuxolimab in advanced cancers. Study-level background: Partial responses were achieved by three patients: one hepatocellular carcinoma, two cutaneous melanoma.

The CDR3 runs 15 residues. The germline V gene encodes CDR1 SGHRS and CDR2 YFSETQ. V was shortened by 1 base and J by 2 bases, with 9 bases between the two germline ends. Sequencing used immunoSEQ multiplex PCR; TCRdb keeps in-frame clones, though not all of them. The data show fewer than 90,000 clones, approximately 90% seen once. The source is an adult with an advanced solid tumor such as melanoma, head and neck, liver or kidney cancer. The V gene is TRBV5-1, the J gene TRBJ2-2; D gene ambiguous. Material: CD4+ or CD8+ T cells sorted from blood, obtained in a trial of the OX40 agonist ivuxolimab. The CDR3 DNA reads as TGCGCCAGCAGCTTGTTACACATCAACACCGGGGAGCTGTTTTTT. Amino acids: CASSLLHINTGELFF.